This is a list of T cell receptor beta chains from one sample in a study of T-cell memory formation after mild COVID-19. TCRdb re-called the 5' RACE reads through MiXCR, storing one row per CDR3 protein. The table has hundreds of thousands of distinct CDR3 sequences, 25% to 30% seen once; the top ten hold roughly 12%. The sample comprised PBMCs or a T cell subset sorted from them (not recorded which). The receptors shown here come from an adult woman who had mild COVID-19 (a few samples of this study predate the infection). Cell type and time point are not known. The CDR3 runs from the conserved cysteine through the conserved F or W. The D gene is left open where the match is weak. For some rows the clone size is stated as once, few or many, or as a class when expanded; others skip it.

cdr3_nt cdr3_aa j_call d_call v_call clone_size
TGTGCCAGCAGTTTAGCGCTGTCCCTAGATCCTTTCTTT CASSLALSLDPFF TRBJ1-1 - TRBV12-3/TRBV12-4 -
TGCGCCAGCAGTAACTCCGGGACTAGCGAGGAGACCCAGTACTTC CASSNSGTSEETQYF TRBJ2-5 TRBD2 TRBV5-1 few
TGTGCCAGCAGTGAATATGCCTGGGGGCAGCACGGGGACACTGAAGCTTTCTTT CASSEYAWGQHGDTEAFF TRBJ1-1 - TRBV25-1 few
TGCGCCAGCAGCTTACTAGCGGGAGGATTATACGAGCAGTACTTC CASSLLAGGLYEQYF TRBJ2-7 TRBD2 TRBV5-1 -
TGTGCCAGCAGCCAAGGCCGAGGGACTGGAGAGACCCAGTACTTC CASSQGRGTGETQYF TRBJ2-5 - TRBV3-1 -
TGTGCCAGCAGTCTTAATCTGGCAGGGGGATCACTGTTTTTT CASSLNLAGGSLFF TRBJ1-4 TRBD1 TRBV2 -
TGTGCCACCAGTGATTCTCTCCAGGGTCGATACGGAGAGACCCAGTACTTC CATSDSLQGRYGETQYF TRBJ2-5 - TRBV24-1 -
TGTGCCAGCAGTGCCAGGGTCTACGAGCAGTACTTC CASSARVYEQYF TRBJ2-7 - TRBV2 -
TGTGCCAGCAGCTTAAGAGCGCGGGACTTCCCGAAATTGGATACGCAGTATTTT CASSLRARDFPKLDTQYF TRBJ2-3 - TRBV7-9 -
TGTGCCAGCAACGACTCGCCTGAAGCTTTCTTT CASNDSPEAFF TRBJ1-1 - TRBV9 -
TGTGCCACCAGCAGAGATACAGTAAGGGAGACCCAGTACTTC CATSRDTVRETQYF TRBJ2-5 - TRBV15 once
TGTGCCAGCAGTGAGTATCAGCGGCCCTACGAGCAGTACTTC CASSEYQRPYEQYF TRBJ2-7 - TRBV2 -
TGTGCCAGCAGCCAAGAGATGAGGAACACTGAAGCTTTCTTT CASSQEMRNTEAFF TRBJ1-1 - TRBV3-1 few
TGTGCCACCAGTATAACCGGGACTGCTACAGCCTACAATGAGCAGTTCTTC CATSITGTATAYNEQFF TRBJ2-1 - TRBV24-1 few
TGTGCCAGCAGCCCCGGGACAGGGCATGAAAAACTGTTTTTT CASSPGTGHEKLFF TRBJ1-4 TRBD1 TRBV7-8 -
TGTGCCAGCAGCGAGACCCCCCGCGGGTTTGTCGATACGCAGTATTTT CASSETPRGFVDTQYF TRBJ2-3 - TRBV9 -
TGTGCCAGCAGTGAAAGCGGGAGGCTCGATGAGCAGTTCTTC CASSESGRLDEQFF TRBJ2-1 TRBD2 TRBV2 -